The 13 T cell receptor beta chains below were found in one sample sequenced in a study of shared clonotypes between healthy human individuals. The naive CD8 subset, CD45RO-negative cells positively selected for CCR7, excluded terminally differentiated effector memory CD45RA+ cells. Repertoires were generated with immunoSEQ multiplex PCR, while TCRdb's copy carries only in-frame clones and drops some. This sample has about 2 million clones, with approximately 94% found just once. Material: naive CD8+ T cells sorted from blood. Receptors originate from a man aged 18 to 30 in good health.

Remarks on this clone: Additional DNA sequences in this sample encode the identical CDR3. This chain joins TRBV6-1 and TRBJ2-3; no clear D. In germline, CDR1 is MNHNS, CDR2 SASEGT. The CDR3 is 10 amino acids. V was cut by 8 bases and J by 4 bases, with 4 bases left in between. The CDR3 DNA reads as TGTGCCAGCTTGGCAGATACGCAGTATTTT. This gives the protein CASLADTQYF.

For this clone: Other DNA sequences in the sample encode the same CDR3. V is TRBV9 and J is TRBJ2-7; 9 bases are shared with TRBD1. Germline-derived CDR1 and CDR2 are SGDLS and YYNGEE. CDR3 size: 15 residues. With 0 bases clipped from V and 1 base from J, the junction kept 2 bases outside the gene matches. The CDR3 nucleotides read TGTGCCAGCAGCGTAGAAGGGACAGGGTCCTACGAGCAGTACTTC. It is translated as CASSVEGTGSYEQYF.

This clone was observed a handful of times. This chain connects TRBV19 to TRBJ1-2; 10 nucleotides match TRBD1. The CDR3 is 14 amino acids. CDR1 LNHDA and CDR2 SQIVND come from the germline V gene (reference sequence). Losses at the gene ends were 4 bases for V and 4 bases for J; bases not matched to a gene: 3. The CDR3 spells CASSTRDRGYGYTF. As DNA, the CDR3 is TGTGCCAGTAGTACCCGGGACAGGGGCTATGGCTACACCTTC.

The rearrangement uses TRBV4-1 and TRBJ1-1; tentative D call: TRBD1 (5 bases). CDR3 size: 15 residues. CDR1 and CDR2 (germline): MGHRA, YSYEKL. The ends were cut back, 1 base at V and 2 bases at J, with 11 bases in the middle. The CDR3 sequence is CASSQARASNTEAFF. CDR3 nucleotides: TGCGCCAGCAGCCAAGCCAGGGCCAGCAACACTGAAGCTTTCTTT.

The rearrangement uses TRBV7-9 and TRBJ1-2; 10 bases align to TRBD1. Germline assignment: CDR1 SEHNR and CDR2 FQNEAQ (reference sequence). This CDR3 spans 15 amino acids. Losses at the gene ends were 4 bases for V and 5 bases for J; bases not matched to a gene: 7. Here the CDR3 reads CASSSGTGDLYGYTF. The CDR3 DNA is TGTGCCAGCAGCTCCGGGACAGGGGATTTGTATGGCTACACCTTC.

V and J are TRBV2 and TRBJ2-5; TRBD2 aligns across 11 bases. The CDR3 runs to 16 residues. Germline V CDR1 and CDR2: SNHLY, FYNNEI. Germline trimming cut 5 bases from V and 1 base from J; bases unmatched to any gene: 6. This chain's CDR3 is CASSLPSGGPQETQYF. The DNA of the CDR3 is TGTGCCAGCAGTCTTCCTAGCGGGGGGCCCCAAGAGACCCAGTACTTC. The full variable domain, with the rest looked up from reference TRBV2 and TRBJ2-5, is EPEVTQTPSHQVTQMGQEVILRCVPISNHLYFYWYRQILGQKVEFLVSFYNNEISEKSEIFDDQFSVERPDGSNFTLKIRSTKLEDSAMYFCASSLPSGGPQETQYFGPGTRLLVL.

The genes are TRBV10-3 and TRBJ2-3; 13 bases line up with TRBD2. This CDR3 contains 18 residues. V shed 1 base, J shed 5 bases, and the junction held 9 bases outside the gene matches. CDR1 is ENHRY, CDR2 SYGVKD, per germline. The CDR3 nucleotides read TGTGCCATCAGTGAGTTCTTGACTAGCGGGGGGCCCCAAGATACGCAGTATTTT. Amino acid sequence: CAISEFLTSGGPQDTQYF.

The CDR3 region is CASSLGEATEQFF. In nucleotides, the CDR3 is TGTGCCAGCAGCTTGGGAGAGGCGACCGAGCAGTTCTTC. The chain carries TRBV5-6 and TRBJ2-1; D not resolved. Between the trimmed V and J ends, which lost 0 bases and 10 bases, there was a span of 11 bases. This CDR3 region has 13 residues. Germline-derived CDR1 and CDR2 are SGHDT and YYEEEE. Full variable domain (rest looked up from reference TRBV5-6 and TRBJ2-1): DAGVTQSPTHLIKTRGQQVTLRCSPKSGHDTVSWYQQALGQGPQFIFQYYEEEERQRGNFPDRFSGHQFPNYSSELNVNALLLGDSALYLCASSLGEATEQFFGPGTRLTVL.

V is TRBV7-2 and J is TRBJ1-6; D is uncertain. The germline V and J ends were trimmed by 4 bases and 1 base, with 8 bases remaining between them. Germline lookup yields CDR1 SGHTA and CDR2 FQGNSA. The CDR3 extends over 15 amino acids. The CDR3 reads CASSSGSSYNSPLHF. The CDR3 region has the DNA TGTGCCAGCAGCTCTGGGTCGTCCTATAATTCACCCCTCCACTTT.

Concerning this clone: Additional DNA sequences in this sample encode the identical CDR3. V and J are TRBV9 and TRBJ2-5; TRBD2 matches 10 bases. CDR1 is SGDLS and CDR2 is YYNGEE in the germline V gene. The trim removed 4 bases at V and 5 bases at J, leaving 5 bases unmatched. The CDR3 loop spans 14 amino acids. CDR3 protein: CASSPSGSRETQYF. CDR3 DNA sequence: TGTGCCAGCAGCCCTAGCGGGAGCCGGGAGACCCAGTACTTC.

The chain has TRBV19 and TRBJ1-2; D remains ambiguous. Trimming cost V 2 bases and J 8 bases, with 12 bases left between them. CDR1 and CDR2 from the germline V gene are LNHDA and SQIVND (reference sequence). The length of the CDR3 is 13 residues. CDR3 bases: TGTGCCAGTAGTATAACGGTTTCGGGCGGCTACACCTTC. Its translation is CASSITVSGGYTF.

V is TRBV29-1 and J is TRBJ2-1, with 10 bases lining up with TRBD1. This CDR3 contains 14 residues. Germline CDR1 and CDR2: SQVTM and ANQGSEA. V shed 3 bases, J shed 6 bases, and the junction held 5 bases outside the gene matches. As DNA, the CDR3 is TGCAGCGTTGACGACGACAGGGGGCGCAATGAGCAGTTCTTC. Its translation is CSVDDDRGRNEQFF.

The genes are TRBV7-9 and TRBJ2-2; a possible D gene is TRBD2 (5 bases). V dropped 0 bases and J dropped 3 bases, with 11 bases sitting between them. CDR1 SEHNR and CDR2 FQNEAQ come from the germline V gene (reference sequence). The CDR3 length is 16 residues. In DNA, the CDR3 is TGTGCCAGCAGCTTAGCTCGGACTCCATACACCGGGGAGCTGTTTTTT. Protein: CASSLARTPYTGELFF.